Following are 22 T cell receptor beta chains from one sample sequenced in a study of patients and donors after allogeneic stem cell transplantation. MiXCR, run by TCRdb on the RT-PCR reads, gives a single entry per CDR3 protein. The sample holds roughly 30,000 distinct CDR3 sequences, 6.8% seen once. The sequencing sample was made of blood, either unsorted or a sorted T cell fraction (not recorded which). The receptors derive from a human donor who was either an allogeneic HSCT recipient or a stem cell or donor lymphocyte infusion donor (not recorded which). It is not recorded whose cells these are; they may come from a transplant donor.

At least ten counts were recorded for this clonotype. This chain joins TRBV6-5 and TRBJ2-1, with 9 bases identical to TRBD2. Germline V gene lookup returns CDR1 MNHEY and CDR2 SVGAGI. V dropped 0 bases and J dropped 4; count of bases not matched to a gene: 13. The CDR3 contains 19 residues. CDR3 loop: CASSYSLPAGGRLYNEQFF. CDR3 in DNA: TGTGCCAGCAGTTACTCGCTTCCTGCGGGAGGGCGGTTGTACAATGAGCAGTTCTTC.

This clonotype was counted at least ten times. The rearrangement joins TRBV10-3 to TRBJ1-5, with D possibly TRBD1 on 6 matching bases. CDR1 ENHRY and CDR2 SYGVKD come from the germline V gene. The CDR3 runs 16 residues. V was shortened by 5 bases and J by 0 bases, with 14 bases between the two germline ends. CDR3 in DNA: TGTGCCATCAGTCCCACAGGGCTCGATAGCAATCAGCCCCAGCATTTT. Its translation: CAISPTGLDSNQPQHF.

There are many counts of this clonotype. V and J are TRBV6-5 and TRBJ1-5; 7 nucleotides match TRBD1. Looked up from germline, CDR1 is MNHEY and CDR2 is SVGAGI. The CDR3 is 15 amino acids. After removal of 4 bases from V and 7 bases from J, the junction contained 10 bases not matched to a gene. The CDR3 bases are TGTGCCAGCAGTTCCGGACAGGCGACAGGGCAGCCCCAGCATTTT. Its translation is CASSSGQATGQPQHF.

This clonotype was observed a handful of times. The chain joins TRBV27 to TRBJ2-7; D gene uncertain. V dropped 0 bases and J dropped 2 bases, with 8 bases sitting between them. From germline, CDR1 is MNHEY and CDR2 SMNVEV (reference sequence). The CDR3 contains 14 residues. The CDR3 coding sequence is TGTGCCAGCAGTTTATCAGGTGGCCCCTACGAGCAGTACTTC. Residues: CASSLSGGPYEQYF.

There are many counts of this clonotype. The V gene is TRBV11-3, the J gene TRBJ1-4; D might be TRBD1 (5 bases). Trimming took 3 bases from V and 3 from J, leaving 17 bases between them. CDR1 SGHNT and CDR2 YENEEA come from the germline V gene. The CDR3 is 17 amino acids. The CDR3 DNA sequence: TGTGCCAGCAGCTTTACCCCCTCGGGGGATTCTAATGAAAAACTGTTTTTT. Residues: CASSFTPSGDSNEKLFF.

The sample holds many counts of this clonotype. The rearrangement uses TRBV28 and TRBJ1-1; no clear D gene. Germline lookup yields CDR1 MDHEN and CDR2 SYDVKM. This CDR3 has 17 amino acids. The V and J ends lost 5 bases and 1 base respectively, with 20 bases between them. CDR3 sequence: CASSPHSWTIRNTEAFF. In DNA, the CDR3 is TGTGCCAGCAGTCCACATTCTTGGACCATAAGGAACACTGAAGCTTTCTTT.

This clonotype was seen ten or more times. The chain recombines TRBV12-3 or TRBV12-4 with TRBJ2-5; tentatively, D is TRBD1 (6 bases). The CDR3 is 13 residues long. Between the trimmed V and J ends, which lost 3 bases and 5 bases, there was a span of 10 bases. The CDR3: CASSLGAFETQYF. CDR3 sequence (DNA): TGTGCCAGCAGTTTGGGGGCGTTCGAGACCCAGTACTTC.

CDR3 amino acids: CASSSGQAAYEQYF. CDR3 nucleotides: TGTGCCAGCAGTTCAGGACAGGCGGCCTACGAGCAGTACTTC. V usage is TRBV2 and J usage is TRBJ2-7, with 7 positions matching TRBD1. J gave up 2 bases and V 5 bases, and 6 bases lay outside the gene matches. This CDR3 is 14 amino acids long. The germline V gene encodes CDR1 SNHLY and CDR2 FYNNEI.

The table lists this clonotype with a few counts. The chain carries TRBV6-2 or TRBV6-3 and TRBJ2-7; D not resolved. In germline, CDR1 is MNHEY, CDR2 SVGEGT. The V and J ends lost 6 bases and 7 bases respectively, with 13 bases between them. CDR3 length: 12 residues. DNA for the CDR3: TGTGCCAGCAGCCGCCCTAGATGGGAGCAGTACTTC. Translated: CASSRPRWEQYF.

This clonotype was found many times. The chain carries TRBV12-3 or TRBV12-4 and TRBJ1-5; D gene uncertain. The germline V and J ends were trimmed by 2 bases and 2 bases, with 7 bases remaining between them. The CDR3 sequence is 14 residues long. CDR3 protein: CASSLLVGNQPQHF. The CDR3 DNA sequence: TGTGCCAGCAGTTTATTGGTGGGCAATCAGCCCCAGCATTTT.

This clonotype appeared many times. This sequence joins TRBV19 and TRBJ1-4; D is ambiguous. Germline CDR1 and CDR2: LNHDA and SQIVND (reference sequence). Trimming pared 5 bases from V and 0 bases from J, leaving 4 bases between. The CDR3 has 13 amino acids. Here the CDR3 reads CASSLATNEKLFF. CDR3 coding DNA: TGTGCCAGTAGTCTTGCAACTAATGAAAAACTGTTTTTT.

The sample holds many counts of this clonotype. V gene TRBV3-1 combines with J gene TRBJ1-2; 8 bases line up with TRBD1. The V segment lost 1 base and the J segment 3 bases; nucleotides outside the gene matches: 10. In germline, CDR1 is LGHDT, CDR2 YNNKEL (reference sequence). The CDR3 runs 17 residues. CDR3 coding DNA: TGTGCCAGCAGCCAAGTTGTCTTGACAGGGGAAGACTATGGCTACACCTTC. Its protein is CASSQVVLTGEDYGYTF. Supplemented by reference TRBV3-1 and TRBJ1-2, the full variable domain reads DTAVSQTPKYLVTQMGNDKSIKCEQNLGHDTMYWYKQDSKKFLKIMFSYNNKELIINETVPNRFSPKSPDKAHLNLHINSLELGDSAVYFCASSQVVLTGEDYGYTFGSGTRLTVV.

This clonotype was observed at least ten times. This chain uses TRBV20-1 with TRBJ1-5; D not resolved. The CDR3 runs to 13 residues. CDR1 is DFQATT and CDR2 is SNEGSKA in the germline V gene (reference sequence). V gave up 6 bases and J gave up 3 bases, with 12 bases separating them. CDR3 DNA: TGCAGTGCCCGCGGGCAGTTCAATCAGCCCCAGCATTTT. Translated: CSARGQFNQPQHF.

This clonotype was seen ten or more times. This rearrangement joins TRBV6-5 to TRBJ2-2; tentatively, D is TRBD2 (6 bases). The V end lost 0 bases, the J end lost 3 bases, and 8 bases lay between the germline ends. CDR1 is MNHEY, CDR2 SVGAGI, per germline. This CDR3 region has 15 residues. The CDR3 reads CASSYSGGYTGELFF. The CDR3, as DNA: TGTGCCAGCAGTTACTCGGGAGGTTACACCGGGGAGCTGTTTTTT.

The rearrangement links TRBV12-3 or TRBV12-4 to TRBJ2-5; D uncertain. The ends were cut back, 3 bases at V and 2 bases at J, with 4 bases in the middle. The CDR3 runs 12 residues. The CDR3 loop is CASSFVQETQYF. The CDR3 coding sequence is TGTGCCAGCAGTTTTGTGCAAGAGACCCAGTACTTC.

This clonotype was detected many times. This chain connects TRBV7-3 to TRBJ2-2, with 13 bases fitting TRBD2. V trimming: 5 bases; J trimming: 6 bases; junction bases outside the gene matches: 6. CDR1 and CDR2 (germline): SGHTA, FQGTGA. The CDR3 extends over 16 amino acids. This CDR3 is CASSPRTSGRSGELFF. The CDR3 DNA follows: TGTGCCAGCAGCCCCAGGACTAGCGGGAGATCCGGGGAGCTGTTTTTT.

This clonotype was recorded at least ten times. The chain uses TRBV4-2 and TRBJ1-1; 9 positions match TRBD1. Germline V gene sequence: CDR1 LGHNA, CDR2 YNFKEQ. CDR3 length: 16 amino acids. The V and J ends lost 1 base and 7 bases, in that order; junction bases with no gene match: 10. The CDR3 nucleotides are TGTGCCAGCAGCCAAGCGTTGACAGGGGGTAGGGGTGAAGCTTTCTTT. Translated, it gives CASSQALTGGRGEAFF.

This clonotype was recorded many times. The chain carries TRBV12-3 or TRBV12-4 and TRBJ2-1, with D tentatively TRBD2 (6 bases). This CDR3 has 16 residues. V lost 6 bases and J lost 4, with 19 bases in between. The chain's CDR3 is CASSPAGRGDYNEQFF. The CDR3 bases are TGTGCCAGCAGCCCCGCCGGGCGGGGCGATTACAATGAGCAGTTCTTC.

This CDR3 reads CASSYSATQVAGVPEQYF. CDR3 in DNA: TGTGCCAGCAGTTACTCGGCCACTCAAGTAGCGGGAGTGCCAGAGCAGTACTTC. This chain links TRBV6-5 with TRBJ2-7; 9 bases match TRBD2. Germline CDR1 reads MNHEY; CDR2 reads SVGAGI. This CDR3 has 18 residues. V was pared by 0 bases and J by 7 bases, with 16 bases of the junction left unmatched.

Many counts were recorded for this clonotype. The genes are TRBV24-1 and TRBJ2-5; the match to TRBD1 covers 7 bases. The germline V gene has CDR1 KGHDR and CDR2 SFDVKD. With 3 bases clipped from V and 2 bases from J, the junction kept 5 bases outside the gene matches. The CDR3 runs 15 residues. This chain's CDR3 is CATSDPGQFQETQYF. For the CDR3, the DNA is TGTGCCACCAGTGATCCGGGACAGTTTCAAGAGACCCAGTACTTC.

This clonotype has only a few counts. V gene TRBV4-3 combines with J gene TRBJ2-7; 9 positions agree with TRBD1. The CDR3 has 15 residues. Trimming took 1 base from V and 3 from J; bases not matched to a gene: 4. Germline CDR1 reads LGHNA; CDR2 reads YSLEER. For the CDR3, the DNA is TGCGCCAGCAGCCAAGGCCGACAGGGGGACTACGAGCAGTACTTC. Translating gives CASSQGRQGDYEQYF.

This clonotype occurred a few times. The chain links TRBV18 to TRBJ2-1; TRBD2 is a possible D gene (6 bases). CDR1 KGHSH and CDR2 LQKENI come from the germline V gene. The CDR3 covers 15 residues. The V end was cut by 2 bases, the J end by 2 bases, with 10 bases between. The CDR3: CASSPMLATYNEQFF. CDR3 bases: TGTGCCAGCTCACCAATGCTAGCGACCTACAATGAGCAGTTCTTC. The full variable domain, its missing parts supplied by reference TRBV18 and TRBJ2-1, is NAGVMQNPRHLVRRRGQEARLRCSPMKGHSHVYWYRQLPEEGLKFMVYLQKENIIDESGMPKERFSAEFPKEGPSILRIQQVVRGDSAAYFCASSPMLATYNEQFFGPGTRLTVL.